The 29 T cell receptor beta chains reported below all come from one sample, sequenced in a study of blood T cell repertoires in COVID-19. Sequencing was performed with immunoSEQ multiplex PCR; in TCRdb, only in-frame clones are kept and a portion is missing. Counted here are 300,000 or so clones, 85% to 90% occurring once; the ten biggest clones make up less than 1.6%. Sequenced material: peripheral blood. The receptors shown here come from a middle-aged woman who had recovered from COVID-19.

The chain employs TRBV20-1 and TRBJ1-1, with D perhaps matching TRBD1 (5 bases). The V and J ends lost 6 bases and 5 bases respectively, with 10 bases between them. The CDR3 loop spans 11 amino acids. Germline V gives CDR1 DFQATT, CDR2 SNEGSKA (reference sequence). The CDR3 spells CSAQGTTEAFF. Written as DNA, the CDR3 is TGCAGTGCCCAGGGTACAACTGAAGCTTTCTTT.

The chain recombines TRBV6-1 with TRBJ1-2, with D tentatively TRBD1 (5 bases). The germline CDR1 and CDR2 sequences are MNHNS and SASEGT. V lost 6 bases and J 4 bases, leaving 15 bases between the germline ends. The CDR3 spans 14 residues. For the CDR3, the DNA is TGTGCCAGCAGGTTCGCCGACAGAAGCTATGGCTACACCTTC. Residues: CASRFADRSYGYTF.

The J gene is TRBJ2-3, the V gene TRBV4-3, with a possible D match to TRBD2 (6 bases). V was pared by 2 bases and J by 2 bases, with 11 bases between. Looked up from germline, CDR1 is LGHNA and CDR2 is YSLEER. The CDR3 has 15 amino acids. The CDR3 sequence is CASSQIAAYTDTQYF. The CDR3 DNA reads TGCGCCAGCAGCCAAATAGCGGCTTACACAGATACGCAGTATTTT.

The chain employs TRBV12-5 and TRBJ2-2, with 7 bases matching TRBD1. The CDR3 extends over 17 amino acids. V was clipped by 5 bases and J by 2 bases; unmatched bases: 11. Germline CDR1 is LGHNT and CDR2 is FRNRAP. The CDR3 DNA reads as TGTGCTAGTGGTCCCCGATGGGACAGCTACAACACCGGGGAGCTGTTTTTT. Translation: CASGPRWDSYNTGELFF.

The rearrangement uses TRBV19 and TRBJ2-7, with unresolved D. The CDR3 runs to 14 residues. V was cut by 3 bases and J by 2 bases, with 11 bases left in between. Germline V lookup: CDR1 LNHDA, CDR2 SQIVND (reference sequence). The CDR3 DNA reads as TGTGCCAGTAGTATCTCCACTCTAACCTACGAGCAGTACTTC. It codes for CASSISTLTYEQYF.

In this sample, this clone turned up once. The chain carries TRBV7-9 and TRBJ1-6; 9 nucleotides line up with TRBD1. This CDR3 contains 18 residues. Per the germline V gene, CDR1 is SEHNR and CDR2 is FQNEAQ (reference sequence). The ends lost 5 bases at V and 0 bases at J; junction bases unmatched: 8. Written as DNA, the CDR3 is TGTGCCAGCAGCCCCGGGACAGGGCCTAGCTCCTATAATTCACCCCTCCACTTT. Translating it yields CASSPGTGPSSYNSPLHF.

This chain joins TRBV6-1 and TRBJ2-1; possibly TRBD2 for D (7 bases). V was trimmed by 3 bases and J by 9 bases, leaving 21 bases between them. This CDR3 comprises 16 residues. Germline CDR1 reads MNHNS; CDR2 reads SASEGT. CDR3 residues: CASSDGFGRGPGEQFF. For the CDR3, the DNA is TGTGCCAGCAGTGATGGGTTCGGGCGGGGGCCGGGTGAGCAGTTCTTC.

This chain joins TRBV5-4 and TRBJ1-2, with D possibly TRBD1 on 5 matching bases. V was trimmed by 0 bases and J by 8 bases, leaving 8 bases between them. Germline-derived CDR1 and CDR2 are SGHNT and YYREEE (reference sequence). This CDR3 contains 12 residues. CDR3 sequence: CASSLARGGYTF. The CDR3 coding sequence is TGTGCCAGCAGCTTGGCTAGGGGAGGCTACACCTTC.

In this sample, this clone turned up a few times. This sequence joins TRBV30 and TRBJ2-1, with 11 bases aligning to TRBD1. The CDR3 covers 15 residues. Germline values: CDR1 GTSNPN, CDR2 SVGIG (reference sequence). After removal of 1 base from V and 7 bases from J, the junction contained 6 bases not matched to a gene. DNA of the CDR3: TGTGCCTGGAGTGAAAGGACAGGGGGCTGGAATGAGCAGTTCTTC. It specifies CAWSERTGGWNEQFF.

This clone was recorded only once. This chain connects TRBV11-2 to TRBJ2-7; D possibly corresponds to TRBD1 (5 bases). Per germline, CDR1 SGHAT and CDR2 FQNNGV. The CDR3 consists of 15 residues. The V gene lost 2 bases and the J gene lost 5 bases, with 16 bases spanning the gap. The CDR3 region has the DNA TGTGCCAGCAGCTTAAGAAGGGGCGGTTGGAACGAGCAGTACTTC. Its translation is CASSLRRGGWNEQYF.

The CDR3 nucleotides are TGTGCCAGCAGTTCCGCCGGGACTCTCTCCTACAATGAGCAGTTCTTC. Protein sequence: CASSSAGTLSYNEQFF. The V gene is TRBV27, the J gene TRBJ2-1; tentative D call: TRBD2 (6 bases). V was shortened by 4 bases and J by 0 bases, with 13 bases between the two germline ends. The CDR3 is 16 amino acids. Germline CDR1 reads MNHEY; CDR2 reads SMNVEV (reference sequence).

The chain is built from TRBV6-2 or TRBV6-3 and TRBJ1-1; 10 positions match TRBD1. The CDR3 has 14 amino acids. J lost 4 bases, V lost 4 bases, and 3 bases had no gene match. CDR1 and CDR2 (germline): MNHEY, SVGEGT. In DNA form, the CDR3 reads TGTGCCAGCAGTTGGACAGGGGGAGGCACTGAAGCTTTCTTT. Residues: CASSWTGGGTEAFF.

The V and J genes are TRBV6-5 and TRBJ1-2, with D unclear. CDR1 MNHEY and CDR2 SVGAGI come from the germline V gene. Trimming pared 4 bases from V and 3 bases from J, leaving 9 bases between. The CDR3 extends over 13 amino acids. In DNA, the CDR3 is TGTGCCAGCAGTTTAACAGCCGACTATGGCTACACCTTC. Its translation is CASSLTADYGYTF.

The V and J genes are TRBV7-2 and TRBJ2-7; 12 bases are a match to TRBD2. CDR1 and CDR2 (germline): SGHTA, FQGNSA. V lost 6 bases to trimming and J lost 4 bases; unmatched junction nucleotides: 10. CDR3 length: 16 residues. CDR3 coding DNA: TGTGCCAGCAGTCAAAGCCTGACTAGCGGGGGTTACGAGCAGTACTTC. Translation: CASSQSLTSGGYEQYF.

The V call is TRBV7-3, the J call TRBJ2-1; D gene unclear. Trimming left V 5 bases short and J 9 bases short, with 20 bases between. The CDR3 is 15 amino acids. CDR1 is SGHTA, CDR2 FQGTGA, per germline. CDR3 sequence (DNA): TGTGCCAGCAGCCGGTGGTCGACACCTACGTCTGAGCAGTTCTTC. Protein: CASSRWSTPTSEQFF.

The V and J genes are TRBV6-5 and TRBJ1-1; D is undetermined. Germline V gene sequence: CDR1 MNHEY, CDR2 SVGAGI. Trimming took off 5 bases at V and 1 base at J, with 8 bases between the two ends. The CDR3 is 13 residues long. This CDR3 reads CASSTDTNTEAFF. Here the CDR3 DNA reads TGTGCCAGCAGTACCGACACGAACACTGAAGCTTTCTTT.

CDR3 sequence: CASSLAWAGNTEAFF. DNA for the CDR3: TGTGCCAGCAGCTTGGCCTGGGCAGGGAACACTGAAGCTTTCTTT. V is TRBV5-4 and J is TRBJ1-1, with D unclear. Trimming took 0 bases from V and 1 from J, leaving 10 bases between them. The CDR3 has 15 amino acids. Germline CDR1 and CDR2: SGHNT and YYREEE (reference sequence). Complete variable domain (other parts from reference TRBV5-4 and TRBJ1-1): ETGVTQSPTHLIKTRGQQVTLRCSSQSGHNTVSWYQQALGQGPQFIFQYYREEENGRGNFPPRFSGLQFPNYSSELNVNALELDDSALYLCASSLAWAGNTEAFFGQGTRLTVV.

The chain employs TRBV7-9 and TRBJ2-5; 8 bases match TRBD2. Germline V lookup: CDR1 SEHNR, CDR2 FQNEAQ (reference sequence). CDR3 length equals 17 residues. Trimming at V came to 2 bases and at J to 0 bases, leaving 8 bases not matched to a gene. The CDR3 region is CASSLNLKRGHQETQYF. CDR3 coding DNA: TGTGCCAGCAGCTTAAATCTTAAGCGGGGGCACCAAGAGACCCAGTACTTC.

This chain connects TRBV11-3 to TRBJ1-2, with unresolved D. Germline-derived CDR1 and CDR2 are SGHNT and YENEEA. The length of the CDR3 is 15 residues. Trimming removed 1 base at V and 8 bases at J, with 17 bases between. CDR3 amino acids: CASSLVRVREQGYTF. CDR3 nucleotide sequence: TGTGCCAGCAGCTTAGTGAGGGTCCGAGAACAAGGCTACACCTTC. Together with reference TRBV11-3 and TRBJ1-2, the CDR3 gives the full variable domain: EAGVVQSPRYKIIEKKQPVAFWCNPISGHNTLYWYLQNLGQGPELLIRYENEEAVDDSQLPKDRFSAERLKGVDSTLKIQPAELGDSAVYLCASSLVRVREQGYTFGSGTRLTVV.

The rearrangement links TRBV5-4 to TRBJ1-1; 12 positions match TRBD1. The CDR3 runs 17 residues. Germline V lookup: CDR1 SGHNT, CDR2 YYREEE (reference sequence). With V trimmed by 4 bases and J by 0 bases, 7 bases remained unmatched. The CDR3 loop reads CASSLLGTGGVNTEAFF. Written as DNA, the CDR3 is TGTGCCAGCAGCCTACTGGGGACAGGGGGCGTGAACACTGAAGCTTTCTTT.

The rearrangement uses TRBV7-2 and TRBJ2-7; a possible D gene is TRBD2 (5 bases). V was pared by 4 bases and J by 6 bases, with 13 bases between. This CDR3 is 13 amino acids long. In germline, CDR1 is SGHTA, CDR2 FQGNSA. In DNA form, the CDR3 reads TGTGCCAGCAGCTCAGAGAGGGTGGGCGAGCAGTACTTC. Translation: CASSSERVGEQYF.

By share, this clone counts as medium-sized (0.01 to 0.1%). The chain links TRBV3-1 (or the pseudogene TRBV3-2) to TRBJ1-2; no clear D gene. The V end lost 2 bases, the J end lost 4 bases, and 2 bases lay between the germline ends. Per the germline V gene, CDR1 is LGHDT and CDR2 is YNNKEL (reference sequence). The CDR3 is 11 residues long. The CDR3 reads CASSQLYGYTF. As DNA, the CDR3 is TGTGCCAGCAGCCAACTCTATGGCTACACCTTC.

The chain couples TRBV5-1 to TRBJ1-6; maybe TRBD1 (6 bases). Germline V gene data show CDR1 as SGHRS and CDR2 as YFSETQ. V lost 0 bases and J 5 bases, leaving 18 bases between the germline ends. The CDR3 has 18 amino acids. CDR3 region: CASSLGTAGEPNNSPLHF. As DNA, the CDR3 is TGCGCCAGCAGCTTGGGGACAGCCGGCGAGCCCAATAATTCACCCCTCCACTTT.

This clone is a singleton in its sample. J is TRBJ1-5 and V is TRBV6-5, with 8 bases lining up with TRBD1. Germline lookup yields CDR1 MNHEY and CDR2 SVGAGI. With V trimmed by 3 bases and J by 0 bases, 1 base remained unmatched. The CDR3 is 15 residues long. CDR3 nucleotides: TGTGCCAGCAGTTATGACAGGGGTAGCAATCAGCCCCAGCATTTT. Translated: CASSYDRGSNQPQHF.

The V gene is TRBV3-1 (or the pseudogene TRBV3-2), the J gene TRBJ2-5, with D tentatively TRBD2 (5 bases). CDR3 size: 15 residues. Germline V gene sequence: CDR1 LGHDT, CDR2 YNNKEL (reference sequence). The V and J ends lost 1 base and 9 bases respectively, with 18 bases between them. The CDR3: CASSQVKRKIASQYF. The CDR3, as DNA: TGTGCCAGCAGCCAAGTGAAACGGAAGATAGCGTCCCAGTACTTC.

This clone showed up just a few times. The chain combines TRBV11-2 with TRBJ2-1, with TRBD2 matching 7 bases. V dropped 5 bases and J dropped 0; count of bases not matched to a gene: 10. Germline lookup yields CDR1 SGHAT and CDR2 FQNNGV. The CDR3 is 17 amino acids. The DNA for the CDR3 is TGTGCCAGCAGCCTCCGTCTGCGGGGGATCTCCTACAATGAGCAGTTCTTC. This gives the protein CASSLRLRGISYNEQFF.

In its sample, this clone was seen once. The chain has TRBV6-5 and TRBJ1-4, with 10 bases identical to TRBD1. The CDR3 has 13 residues. J lost 10 bases, V lost 8 bases, and 7 bases had no gene match. Germline V gives CDR1 MNHEY, CDR2 SVGAGI. The DNA of the CDR3 is TGTGCCAGCCTGGACAGGGGGTTGGGAAAACTGTTTTTT. The encoded protein is CASLDRGLGKLFF.

The chain couples TRBV7-9 to TRBJ2-3; D is unclear. Germline CDR1 reads SEHNR; CDR2 reads FQNEAQ (reference sequence). The CDR3 sequence is 12 residues long. Trimming cost V 6 bases and J 2 bases, with 6 bases left between them. The CDR3 coding sequence is TGTGCCAGCAGACCTACCACAGATACGCAGTATTTT. Encoded protein: CASRPTTDTQYF.

The genes are TRBV6-6 and TRBJ1-2; maybe TRBD1 (5 bases). The germline gives CDR1 MNHNY, CDR2 SVGAGI (reference sequence). The V end was cut by 0 bases, the J end by 8 bases, with 13 bases between. The CDR3 runs 14 residues. The CDR3 DNA is TGTGCCAGCAGTTACTCCTCCGGACAAGTCGGCTACACCTTC. Protein sequence: CASSYSSGQVGYTF.